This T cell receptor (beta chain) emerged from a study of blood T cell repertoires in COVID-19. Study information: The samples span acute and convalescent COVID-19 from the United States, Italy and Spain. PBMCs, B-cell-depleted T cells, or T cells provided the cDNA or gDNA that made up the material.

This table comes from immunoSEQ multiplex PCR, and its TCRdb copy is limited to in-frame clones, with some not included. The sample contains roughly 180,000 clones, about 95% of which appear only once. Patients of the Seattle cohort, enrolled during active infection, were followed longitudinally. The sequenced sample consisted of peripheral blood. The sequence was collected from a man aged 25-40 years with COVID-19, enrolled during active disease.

CDR3 loop: CASSQPGTGVYYGYTF. For the CDR3, the DNA is TGTGCCAGCAGTCAACCCGGGACAGGGGTATACTATGGCTACACCTTC. The chain uses TRBV5-6 and TRBJ1-2, with 10 bases that match TRBD1. Germline V gene lookup returns CDR1 SGHDT and CDR2 YYEEEE. J was trimmed by 3 bases and V by 5 bases; bases with no gene match: 10. The CDR3 sequence is 16 residues long.